This is a list of T cell receptor beta chains from one sample in a study of T-cell memory formation after mild COVID-19. MiXCR, applied by TCRdb to the 5' RACE reads, yields one record per CDR3 protein. In the table there are roughly 450,000 distinct CDR3 sequences, around a sixth of which are singletons. The sample was PBMCs or a T cell subset sorted from them (not recorded which). These receptors were taken from an adult woman who had mild COVID-19 (a few samples of this study predate the infection). Cell type and time point are not known. CDR3s include the opening cysteine and the closing phenylalanine or tryptophan. Each record gives: V gene, CDR3 protein.

TRBV13	CASSLGRGRIAFF
TRBV7-2	CASSPPGRETQYF
TRBV2	CASSDPLGSTESFF
TRBV19	CASRGDREGAGQPQHF
TRBV6-1	CASSVGRGDTEAFF
TRBV7-3	CASSPLGGYNEQFF
TRBV11-2	CASSTPRDAANVLTF
TRBV29-1	CSVDMSQQKETQYF
TRBV20-1	CSAYHPFGSYEQYF
TRBV25-1	CASSPNGQLAYEQYF
TRBV25-1	CASSDSGGGRDTEAFF
TRBV24-1	CATSGTLGPYEQYF
TRBV7-3	CASSPGLQTDTQYF
TRBV12-3/TRBV12-4	CASSIPNSEGTYEQYF
TRBV5-5	CASSLMGLERDGYTF
TRBV7-9	CASSLDREQPQHF
TRBV4-1	CASSQFTGTVSTDTQYF
TRBV4-3	CASSQEWASTDTQYF
TRBV28	CASSLKNEQYF
TRBV12-3/TRBV12-4	CASSPGQGRHTEAFF
TRBV7-9	CASSLDPLFAYEQYF
TRBV24-1	CATSGYYRGKYNEQFF
TRBV18	CASSKDRATGELFF
TRBV19	CASTSTGLADWKTGELFF
TRBV12-3/TRBV12-4	CASSLALGLAGGPSYEQYF
TRBV7-9	CASSPKGAGVFYEQYF